These 24 T cell receptor beta chains share one sample of origin, sequenced in a study of blood T cell repertoires in COVID-19. Generated by immunoSEQ multiplex PCR, the TCRdb table keeps only in-frame clones and is missing some. Of around 50,000 clones in the sample, around 86% were seen once. The specimen was peripheral blood. The receptors derive from a man in his fifties or sixties with active COVID-19.

J is TRBJ2-7 and V is TRBV5-6, with D possibly being TRBD1 (6 bases). The ends were cut back, 7 bases at V and 3 bases at J, with 17 bases in the middle. Germline-derived CDR1 and CDR2 are SGHDT and YYEEEE. The CDR3 spans 14 residues. The CDR3 is CASRKTGINYEQYF. CDR3 coding DNA: TGTGCCAGCCGCAAGACAGGAATCAACTACGAGCAGTACTTC.

V and J are TRBV5-5 and TRBJ1-6, with D uncertain. CDR1 SGHKS and CDR2 YYEKEE come from the germline V gene (reference sequence). CDR3 length equals 13 residues. Trimming took off 0 bases at V and 14 bases at J, with 12 bases between the two ends. The CDR3 sequence: CASSLGEGSTLHF. The CDR3 DNA reads TGTGCCAGCAGCTTGGGAGAGGGCAGTACCCTCCACTTT.

The sample holds one count of this clone. The chain couples TRBV6-2 or TRBV6-3 to TRBJ1-1; weak D call: TRBD1 (6 bases). The V end was cut by 6 bases, the J end by 5 bases, with 19 bases between. Per germline, CDR1 MNHEY and CDR2 SVGEGT. The CDR3 length is 15 residues. The CDR3 DNA reads TGTGCCAGCAGCTCCGGGACAAACGGGAGGACTGAAGCTTTCTTT. Protein sequence: CASSSGTNGRTEAFF.

CDR3 sequence (DNA): TGTGCCAGCAGCTTTAGGACAGGGATGAGCGCAGATACGCAGTATTTT. This translates into CASSFRTGMSADTQYF. The rearrangement uses TRBV14 and TRBJ2-3, with 8 bases lining up with TRBD1. The germline V gene encodes CDR1 SGHDN and CDR2 FVKESK. The CDR3 runs to 16 residues. V dropped 5 bases and J dropped 4; count of bases not matched to a gene: 11.

This clone has only one observation. This chain connects TRBV4-1 to TRBJ2-1; no reliable D call. The CDR3 consists of 15 residues. Deletions cut 1 base from V and 8 bases from J, with 15 bases between. Germline CDR1 is MGHRA and CDR2 is YSYEKL. CDR3 loop: CASSQGTASGYEQFF. For the CDR3, the DNA is TGCGCCAGCAGCCAAGGTACGGCTTCAGGTTATGAGCAGTTCTTC.

The chain is built from TRBV6-5 and TRBJ2-3, with 8 bases matching TRBD2. From germline, CDR1 is MNHEY and CDR2 SVGAGI. V dropped 0 bases and J dropped 5; count of bases not matched to a gene: 7. CDR3 length: 16 amino acids. The CDR3 spells CASSYSAGRALDTQYF. The CDR3 DNA reads as TGTGCCAGCAGTTACTCAGCCGGGAGGGCATTAGATACGCAGTATTTT.

This rearrangement joins TRBV6-5 to TRBJ2-2; D remains unclear. The CDR3 is 13 amino acids. CDR1 is MNHEY and CDR2 is SVGAGI in the germline V gene. V lost 2 bases to trimming and J lost 4 bases, with 5 bases between them. In DNA form, the CDR3 reads TGTGCCAGCAGTTACGACACCACCGGGGAGCTGTTTTTT. Protein product: CASSYDTTGELFF.

The V gene is TRBV18, the J gene TRBJ1-6; 9 nucleotides line up with TRBD1. V trimming: 4 bases; J trimming: 7 bases; junction bases outside the gene matches: 5. The germline gives CDR1 KGHSH, CDR2 LQKENI. This CDR3 is built from 15 residues. CDR3 DNA sequence: TGTGCCAGCTCACTAGGGGACAGGGCCAATTCACCCCTCCACTTT. Its translation: CASSLGDRANSPLHF.

This clone has only one observation. The chain uses TRBV18 and TRBJ1-5; D perhaps matches TRBD1 (5 bases). V shed 3 bases and J shed 4 bases, with 13 bases lying between them. The CDR3 is 15 amino acids. Germline assignment: CDR1 KGHSH and CDR2 LQKENI. DNA for the CDR3: TGTGCCAGCTCACCCCGCGGGACGCTGAATCAGCCCCAGCATTTT. Translating gives CASSPRGTLNQPQHF.

About this clone itself: A read error may account for a junction end that differs from germline. This chain connects TRBV3-1 (or the pseudogene TRBV3-2) to TRBJ1-2; D is uncertain. The CDR3 is made up of 14 amino acids. The germline V gene has CDR1 LGHDT and CDR2 YNNKEL (reference sequence). CDR3: CASSQGLQNYGYTF. The CDR3 DNA follows: TGTGCCAGCAGTCAAGGGTTACAGAACTATGGCTACACCTTC.

The chain recombines TRBV21-1 with TRBJ1-4. TRBV21-1 corresponds to a pseudogene. CDR3 length: 14 amino acids. Here the CDR3 reads CASSKVRGNEKLFF. The CDR3 DNA reads as TGTGCCAGCAGCAAAGTACGAGGGAATGAAAAACTGTTTTTT.

The chain uses TRBV6-5 and TRBJ1-1, with TRBD1 identical over 8 bases. The germline V gene has CDR1 MNHEY and CDR2 SVGAGI. The CDR3 runs to 16 residues. Trimming cost V 0 bases and J 3 bases; bases outside gene matches: 6. CDR3 bases: TGTGCCAGCAGTTACTCGCCCCAGGGGGCATACACTGAAGCTTTCTTT. Its translation is CASSYSPQGAYTEAFF.

This clone occurred a few times. The J gene is TRBJ2-5, the V gene TRBV9, with 12 bases matching TRBD2. The CDR3 sequence is 15 residues long. V gave up 6 bases and J gave up 5 bases; unmatched junction bases: 8. In germline, CDR1 is SGDLS, CDR2 YYNGEE. The CDR3 loop reads CASTPSGRAWETQYF. In nucleotides, the CDR3 is TGTGCCAGCACCCCTAGCGGGAGGGCCTGGGAGACCCAGTACTTC.

The chain links TRBV9 to TRBJ1-1; no clear D. Trimming stripped 3 bases from V and 2 bases from J, with 11 bases between. CDR1 is SGDLS and CDR2 is YYNGEE in the germline V gene. The CDR3 runs to 14 residues. Here the CDR3 reads CASSGGSINTEAFF. CDR3 nucleotide sequence: TGTGCCAGCAGCGGAGGGAGTATCAACACTGAAGCTTTCTTT.

CDR3: CASSMTSGSMDIQYF. CDR3 nucleotides: TGTGCCAGTAGTATGACTAGCGGGAGTATGGACATTCAGTACTTC. The V call is TRBV19, the J call TRBJ2-4, with 12 bases identical to TRBD2. From germline, CDR1 is LNHDA and CDR2 SQIVND (reference sequence). This CDR3 has 15 amino acids. V dropped 3 bases and J dropped 8; count of bases not matched to a gene: 5.

This clone was seen a handful of times. The J gene is TRBJ2-7, the V gene TRBV4-1; TRBD1 agrees at 8 bases. The CDR3 covers 13 residues. Trimming took 0 bases from V and 12 from J; bases not matched to a gene: 7. Germline V gene sequence: CDR1 MGHRA, CDR2 YSYEKL. Here the CDR3 DNA reads TGCGCCAGCAGCCAAGAGGCGGGACAGGCCGTGTACTTC. It specifies CASSQEAGQAVYF.

The V and J genes are TRBV4-1 and TRBJ2-3; 10 bases are a match to TRBD2. The CDR3 runs to 17 residues. Germline assignment: CDR1 MGHRA and CDR2 YSYEKL. The V segment lost 0 bases and the J segment 2 bases; nucleotides outside the gene matches: 5. The CDR3 coding sequence is TGCGCCAGCAGCCAAGATATAGCGGGGGGAATCACAGATACGCAGTATTTT. Translated, it gives CASSQDIAGGITDTQYF.

The genes are TRBV2 and TRBJ2-4, with 8 bases identical to TRBD2. Germline values: CDR1 SNHLY, CDR2 FYNNEI. This CDR3 is built from 11 residues. The trim removed 11 bases at V and 8 bases at J, leaving 5 bases unmatched. DNA for the CDR3: TGTGCCGCGGGGGGCGGGGACATTCAGTACTTC. This sequence encodes CAAGGGDIQYF.

This clone has more than one count but fewer than ten. The V gene is TRBV7-9, the J gene TRBJ1-5, with D possibly being TRBD1 (6 bases). The ends were cut back, 1 base at V and 3 bases at J, with 19 bases in the middle. Germline assignment: CDR1 SEHNR and CDR2 FQNEAQ (reference sequence). The CDR3 length is 18 residues. The CDR3 DNA reads TGTGCCAGCAGCTTAGGTATTGGGAGTGAGGGGGACAATCAGCCCCAGCATTTT. Protein product: CASSLGIGSEGDNQPQHF.

V gene TRBV4-2 combines with J gene TRBJ2-3, with TRBD2 matching over 11 bases. Germline CDR1 and CDR2: LGHNA and YNFKEQ. The CDR3 covers 16 residues. V shed 4 bases, J shed 2 bases, and the junction held 5 bases outside the gene matches. The CDR3 spells CASSLGTSGNTDTQYF. CDR3 in DNA: TGTGCCAGCAGCCTCGGGACTAGCGGTAACACAGATACGCAGTATTTT.

The chain is built from TRBV28 and TRBJ1-1; TRBD1 might be the D (5 bases). V was trimmed by 8 bases and J by 1 base, leaving 14 bases between them. Germline V CDR1 and CDR2: MDHEN, SYDVKM. The CDR3 contains 14 residues. CDR3 in amino acids: CASGGAAQNTEAFF. CDR3 DNA: TGTGCCAGCGGAGGGGCAGCCCAGAACACTGAAGCTTTCTTT.

CDR3 in amino acids: CASSSLQGSGNTIYF. The CDR3 DNA sequence: TGCGCCAGCAGCTCACTACAGGGATCTGGAAACACCATATATTTT. The chain is built from TRBV5-1 and TRBJ1-3; D possibly corresponds to TRBD1 (6 bases). This CDR3 is 15 amino acids long. V lost 3 bases to trimming and J lost 1 base, with 11 bases between them. CDR1 SGHRS and CDR2 YFSETQ come from the germline V gene.

This clone was counted a few times. The V gene is TRBV7-3, the J gene TRBJ1-1; perhaps TRBD1 as D (5 bases). V dropped 7 bases and J dropped 1 base, with 19 bases sitting between them. CDR3 length: 16 amino acids. Looked up from germline, CDR1 is SGHTA and CDR2 is FQGTGA. CDR3 coding DNA: TGTGCCAGCACCCTCGGGGGAATGGACCCGAACACTGAAGCTTTCTTT. Its translation is CASTLGGMDPNTEAFF.

The CDR3 nucleotides read TGTGCCAGCAGTCCAGGGACAGGGGGTCTGTACGAGCAGTACTTC. The encoded protein is CASSPGTGGLYEQYF. The chain combines TRBV28 with TRBJ2-7; 11 nucleotides match TRBD1. The CDR3 extends over 15 amino acids. The V gene end was trimmed by 5 bases and the J gene end by 4 bases; junction bases not matched to a gene: 7. Germline V gene sequence: CDR1 MDHEN, CDR2 SYDVKM.